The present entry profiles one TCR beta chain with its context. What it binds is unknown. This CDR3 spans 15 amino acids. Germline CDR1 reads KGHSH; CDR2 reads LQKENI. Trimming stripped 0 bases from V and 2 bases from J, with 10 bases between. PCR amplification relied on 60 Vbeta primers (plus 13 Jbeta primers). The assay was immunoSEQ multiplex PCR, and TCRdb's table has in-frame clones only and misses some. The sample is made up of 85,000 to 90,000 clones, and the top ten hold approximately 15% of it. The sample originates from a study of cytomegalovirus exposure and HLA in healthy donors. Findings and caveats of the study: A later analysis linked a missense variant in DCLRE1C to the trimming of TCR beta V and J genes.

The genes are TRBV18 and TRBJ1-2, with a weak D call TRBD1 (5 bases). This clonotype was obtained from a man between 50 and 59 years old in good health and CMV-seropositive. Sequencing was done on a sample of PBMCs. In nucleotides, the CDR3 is TGTGCCAGCTCACCACCGGAAGGGGTAAACTATGGCTACACCTTC. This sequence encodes CASSPPEGVNYGYTF.